This T cell receptor (beta chain) was captured by sequencing in a study of shared clonotypes between healthy human individuals. Across the study: Per donor, CD8 memory used one plate, CD8 naive used two, CD4 memory used three and CD4 naive used three.

Notes on this clone: Its target is unknown.

The study, taken as a whole, reports: Roughly 5% of naive CD4 clonotypes were common to several donors.

Per the germline V gene, CDR1 is SGHDT and CDR2 is YYEEEE. Trimming removed 5 bases at V and 1 base at J, with 10 bases between. The CDR3 length is 15 residues. The table came from immunoSEQ multiplex PCR; TCRdb's copy has only in-frame clones and leaves some out. The sample lists about 680,000 clones, about two thirds seen once, with approximately 1.8% in the top ten. The sequence was collected from a woman under 40 in good health. Sequenced sample: memory CD4+ T cells sorted from blood. Subset indicated: CD45RA-negative fraction. V gene TRBV5-6 combines with J gene TRBJ2-6; D is unresolved. In DNA form, the CDR3 reads TGTGCCAGCAGTCAGACACATTCTGGGGCCAACGTCCTGACTTTC. Translated, it gives CASSQTHSGANVLTF.